The clone carrying this T cell receptor (beta chain) has only a few counts. Germline-derived CDR1 and CDR2 are SGHDT and YYEEEE. With 0 bases clipped from V and 2 bases from J, the junction kept 1 base outside the gene matches. The CDR3 sequence is 16 residues long. This sample stems from a study of shared T cell receptors in the human thymus. The data were produced by immunoSEQ multiplex PCR, yet TCRdb's version contains in-frame clones alone and is incomplete. Counted here are roughly 700,000 clones, roughly 90% occurring once; the ten biggest clones make up 0.0085% to 0.012%. The sample also formed part of further work on human thymus T cells. That study reports: Thymus tissue for the work was resected from patients undergoing corrective heart surgery.

Sequenced sample: thymocytes. The TCR comes from a boy in the first two years of life with a congenital heart defect. The chain is built from TRBV5-6 and TRBJ1-3; 11 nucleotides match TRBD1. The CDR3 here is CASSLGGQGAGNTIYF. The CDR3 DNA sequence: TGTGCCAGCAGCTTGGGGGGACAGGGGGCTGGAAACACCATATATTTT.